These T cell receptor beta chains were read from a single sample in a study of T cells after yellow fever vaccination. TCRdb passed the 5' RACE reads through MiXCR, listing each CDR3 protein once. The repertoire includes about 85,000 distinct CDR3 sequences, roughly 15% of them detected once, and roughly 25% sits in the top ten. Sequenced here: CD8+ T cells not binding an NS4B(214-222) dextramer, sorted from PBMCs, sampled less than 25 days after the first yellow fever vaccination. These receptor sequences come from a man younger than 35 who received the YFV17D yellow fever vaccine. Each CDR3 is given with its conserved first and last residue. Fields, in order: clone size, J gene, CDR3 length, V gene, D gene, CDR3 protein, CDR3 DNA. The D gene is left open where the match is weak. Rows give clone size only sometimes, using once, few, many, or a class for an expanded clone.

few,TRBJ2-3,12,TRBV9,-,CASSEGENTQYF,TGTGCCAGCAGCGAGGGGGAAAATACGCAGTATTTT
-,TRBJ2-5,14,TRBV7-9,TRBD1,CASRPEGGKETQYF,TGTGCCAGCAGACCAGAAGGGGGCAAGGAGACCCAGTACTTC
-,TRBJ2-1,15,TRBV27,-,CASSLPMDGYNEQFF,TGTGCCAGCAGTTTACCGATGGACGGGTACAATGAGCAGTTCTTC
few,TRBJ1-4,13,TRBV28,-,CASSFAELEKLFF,TGTGCCAGCAGTTTTGCCGAGCTCGAGAAACTGTTTTTT
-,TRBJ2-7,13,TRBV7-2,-,CASSDATNYEQYF,TGTGCCAGCAGCGACGCCACGAACTACGAGCAGTACTTC
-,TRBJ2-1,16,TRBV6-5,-,CGSSYSGRSTYNEQFF,TGTGGCAGCAGTTACTCGGGTAGGAGTACCTACAATGAGCAGTTCTTC
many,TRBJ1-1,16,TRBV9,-,CASSVGDQPVNTEAFF,TGTGCCAGCAGCGTAGGGGACCAACCTGTGAACACTGAAGCTTTCTTT
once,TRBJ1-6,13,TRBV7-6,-,CASSLYGTSPLHF,TGTGCCAGCAGCTTATACGGGACCTCACCCCTCCACTTT
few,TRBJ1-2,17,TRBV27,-,CASSSIGEGSNPYGYTF,TGTGCCAGCAGCTCGATCGGTGAGGGGTCGAACCCCTATGGCTACACCTTC
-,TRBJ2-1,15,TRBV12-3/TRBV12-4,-,CASSLERNSYNEQFF,TGTGCCAGCAGTTTAGAGCGTAACTCCTACAATGAGCAGTTCTTC
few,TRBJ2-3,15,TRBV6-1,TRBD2,CASGLAGGGRNTQYF,TGTGCCAGCGGCTTAGCGGGGGGAGGAAGAAATACGCAGTATTTT
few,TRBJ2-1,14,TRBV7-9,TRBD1,CASSRLGQTSEQFF,TGTGCCAGCAGCCGACTGGGACAGACCAGCGAGCAGTTCTTC
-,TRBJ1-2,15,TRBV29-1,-,CSVEEGQTGGYGYTF,TGCAGCGTTGAAGAAGGGCAGACGGGAGGCTATGGCTACACCTTC